One sample yielded the 6 T cell receptor beta chains listed below, sequenced in a study of blood T cell repertoires in COVID-19. Sequencing was performed with immunoSEQ multiplex PCR; in TCRdb, only in-frame clones are kept and a portion is missing. The data contain approximately 170,000 clones, around 89% of them singletons. Input material: peripheral blood. These receptors were taken from a man aged 18 to 29 who had recovered from COVID-19.

This chain joins TRBV6-2 or TRBV6-3 and TRBJ2-1; D may be TRBD1 (6 bases). In germline, CDR1 is MNHEY, CDR2 SVGEGT. Deletions cut 4 bases from V and 2 bases from J, with 12 bases between. The CDR3 extends over 15 amino acids. The CDR3 sequence: CASSSGRGPYNEQFF. As DNA, the CDR3 is TGTGCCAGCAGTTCCGGCAGGGGTCCCTACAATGAGCAGTTCTTC.

The V and J genes are TRBV12-5 and TRBJ1-3, with 9 bases fitting TRBD1. Germline loops: CDR1 LGHNT, CDR2 FRNRAP. J gave up 4 bases and V 6 bases, and 10 bases lay outside the gene matches. The CDR3 consists of 16 residues. CDR3 in amino acids: CASGTTGGNPGNTIYF. Here the CDR3 DNA reads TGTGCTAGTGGAACGACAGGGGGTAACCCGGGAAACACCATATATTTT.

CDR3 region: CASSDTGSSYEQYF. The CDR3 DNA reads as TGCGCCAGCAGCGACACAGGGAGCTCCTACGAGCAGTACTTC. The chain couples TRBV5-1 to TRBJ2-7; D possibly corresponds to TRBD1 (6 bases). Trimming left V 4 bases short and J 0 bases short, with 11 bases between. The CDR3 is made up of 14 amino acids. Germline CDR1 and CDR2: SGHRS and YFSETQ. Together with reference TRBV5-1 and TRBJ2-7, the CDR3 gives the full variable domain: KAGVTQTPRYLIKTRGQQVTLSCSPISGHRSVSWYQQTPGQGLQFLFEYFSETQRNKGNFPGRFSGRQFSNSRSEMNVSTLELGDSALYLCASSDTGSSYEQYFGPGTRLTVT.

The V call is TRBV10-3, the J call TRBJ1-4, with D uncertain. The CDR3 has 13 amino acids. Trimming removed 7 bases at V and 0 bases at J, with 6 bases between. The germline CDR1 and CDR2 sequences are ENHRY and SYGVKD. CDR3 nucleotides: TGTGCCATCAACTCTGCAACTAATGAAAAACTGTTTTTT. Protein product: CAINSATNEKLFF.

The chain combines TRBV6-2 or TRBV6-3 with TRBJ2-5, with 9 positions matching TRBD2. CDR3 length: 15 residues. Germline V gene lookup returns CDR1 MNHEY and CDR2 SVGEGT. The trim removed 5 bases at V and 5 bases at J, leaving 9 bases unmatched. CDR3 protein: CASSPGTSSLETQYF. CDR3 sequence (DNA): TGTGCCAGCAGTCCCGGGACTAGCAGTCTGGAGACCCAGTACTTC.

The chain recombines TRBV3-1 (or the pseudogene TRBV3-2) with TRBJ1-2, with no clear D. From germline, CDR1 is LGHDT and CDR2 YNNKEL (reference sequence). Between the trimmed V and J ends, which lost 4 bases and 8 bases, there was a span of 11 bases. The CDR3 spans 12 residues. The CDR3, as DNA: TGTGCCAGCAGCCCCAGAGGAAGCGGCTACACCTTC. This encodes CASSPRGSGYTF.